These T cell receptor beta chains were read from a single sample in a study of blood T cell repertoires in COVID-19. Here immunoSEQ multiplex PCR was the method, and the copy in TCRdb shows in-frame clones only, minus some. The sample records 300,000 to 450,000 clones, around 85% being singletons. The specimen was peripheral blood. The source of these receptors is a young woman with acute or convalescent COVID-19. Each CDR3 is given without its conserved first and last residue. Clone size is given for some rows only: seen once, a few or many times, or a class if the clone is expanded.

ASSVGKGEDTEAF	-	TRBV9	TRBJ1-1
ASSIFGTVSYEQY	-	TRBV19	TRBJ2-7
ASSNRDRGNTEAF	-	TRBV9	TRBJ1-1
ASSPQQGILTYGYT	-	TRBV7-9	TRBJ1-2
ASSQRGNTGELF	-	TRBV3-1/TRBV3-2	TRBJ2-2
SASRLAGGSRQETQY	-	TRBV20-1	TRBJ2-5
ASSQEGQGYEQY	few	TRBV4-1	TRBJ2-7
ATSDPLAGESAGELF	-	TRBV24-1	TRBJ2-2
ASNPGGSHEQY	-	TRBV6-6	TRBJ2-7
ASSVGPGRTYEQY	-	TRBV9	TRBJ2-7
ASSFGTRDLYEQY	-	TRBV5-4	TRBJ2-7
ASSFGSTGLNTGELF	-	TRBV7-3	TRBJ2-2
ASSSTGTENEKLF	few	TRBV19	TRBJ1-4
ASSVSGQGPKQF	-	TRBV2	TRBJ2-1
ASSFRRDSYTEAF	once	TRBV5-6	TRBJ1-1
ASSYDAAATLFEQY	-	TRBV6-5	TRBJ2-7
ASSSRERGTEAF	-	TRBV19	TRBJ1-1
ASSFQDRSSSGYT	few	TRBV27	TRBJ1-2
SVSLAGDTDTQY	-	TRBV29-1	TRBJ2-3
ASSLTIDQPQH	-	TRBV13	TRBJ1-5
ASSPRNTYTDTQY	-	TRBV6-4	TRBJ2-3
ATKGLDGYGYT	-	TRBV6-5	TRBJ1-2
ASSLFDRGATGNQPQH	-	TRBV28	TRBJ1-5
ASSFTNMGASGANVLT	-	TRBV5-1	TRBJ2-6
ASSPRTAIYEQY	-	TRBV27	TRBJ2-7
ASSTGGADEQF	-	TRBV13	TRBJ2-1
ASSLSLLAGGWSSYNEQF	-	TRBV5-1	TRBJ2-1
ASRDNQGLTQY	-	TRBV6-5	TRBJ2-3
ASSLDTSAETQY	-	TRBV5-1	TRBJ2-5
ASSPRGSGNTIY	-	TRBV27	TRBJ1-3
APGGSSYNSPLH	-	TRBV19	TRBJ1-6
ASSFYETGGSQPQH	-	TRBV5-4	TRBJ1-5
ASSEANYGYT	-	TRBV2	TRBJ1-2
ASSLEAGSTEAF	-	TRBV5-1	TRBJ1-1
ASSSAGGLTEAF	-	TRBV6-6	TRBJ1-1
ASSLEQGRSEAF	-	TRBV7-2	TRBJ1-1
ASSIGWAVPNSPLH	-	TRBV19	TRBJ1-6
ASSLSDSEYQPQH	-	TRBV4-1	TRBJ1-5
ASTWAGANYGYT	-	TRBV28	TRBJ1-2
ASSRLRDRVGQPQH	-	TRBV19	TRBJ1-5
ASSFRENTEAF	-	TRBV11-2	TRBJ1-1
ASLAAGNYNEQF	-	TRBV2	TRBJ2-1
ASSPSSGNQPQH	-	TRBV9	TRBJ1-5